The clone carrying this T cell receptor beta chain was recorded many times. All TCR cDNA molecules were individually tagged with a unique molecular identifier. TCRdb processed the 5' RACE reads anew with MiXCR; each CDR3 protein has one entry. The sample lists approximately 4,600 distinct CDR3 sequences, around a fifth occurring once. The sample comes from a study of spatial heterogeneity in lung cancer. The wider study: Consistent detection of more beta-chain than alpha-chain sequences was observed.

This CDR3 comprises 15 residues. CDR1 is SGHTA, CDR2 FQGTGA, per germline. Trimming pared 5 bases from V and 5 bases from J, leaving 16 bases between. The time point is: sample taken at primary tumor resection. Unsorted samples of tumor, nontumor lung or frozen PBMC had their whole RNA sequenced. Patients with untreated early-stage non-small cell lung cancer, numbering 72, were the donors. The material was normal lung tissue next to the tumor, obtained at surgery. This chain links TRBV7-3 with TRBJ2-1, with a weak D call TRBD2 (6 bases). This TCR derives from a female donor with early-stage non-small cell lung cancer. The CDR3 is CASSPGLPGNNEQFF. The CDR3 nucleotides read TGTGCCAGCAGCCCGGGACTGCCTGGGAACAATGAGCAGTTCTTC.